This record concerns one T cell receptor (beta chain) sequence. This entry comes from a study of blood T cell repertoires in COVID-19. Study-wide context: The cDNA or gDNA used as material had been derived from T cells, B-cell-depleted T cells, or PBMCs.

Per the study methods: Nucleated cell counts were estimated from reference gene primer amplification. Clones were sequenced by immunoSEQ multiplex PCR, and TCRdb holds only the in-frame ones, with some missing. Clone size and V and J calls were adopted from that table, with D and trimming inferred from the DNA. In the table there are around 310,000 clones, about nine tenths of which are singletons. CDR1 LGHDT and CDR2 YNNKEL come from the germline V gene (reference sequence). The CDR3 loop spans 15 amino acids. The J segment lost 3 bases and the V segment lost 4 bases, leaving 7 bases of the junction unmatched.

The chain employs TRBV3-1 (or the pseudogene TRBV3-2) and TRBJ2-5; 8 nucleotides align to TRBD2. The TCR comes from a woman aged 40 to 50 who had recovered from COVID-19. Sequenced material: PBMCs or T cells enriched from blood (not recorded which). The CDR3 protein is CASSPPTSGKETQYF. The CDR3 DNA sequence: TGTGCCAGCAGCCCGCCTACTAGCGGAAAAGAGACCCAGTACTTC.